The 8 T cell receptor beta chains below all came from one sample that was sequenced in a study of T cells in Graves' hyperthyroidism and ophthalmopathy. Amplified TCR beta CDR3 regions came from RNA transcripts. The HTBI primer set served for first-round RT-PCR of the TCR CDR3. TCRdb itself ran the multiplex PCR reads through MiXCR, one entry per CDR3 protein. The sample records roughly 500,000 distinct CDR3 sequences, 46% being singletons. The sample comprised peripheral blood or thyroid tissue (not recorded which). The receptors come from an adult woman with Graves' disease, either hyperthyroidism or ophthalmopathy (not recorded which).

This clonotype was detected ten times or more. The chain combines TRBV6-6 with TRBJ2-5, with 8 bases that match TRBD2. CDR3 size: 15 residues. After removal of 3 bases from V and 4 bases from J, the junction contained 7 bases not matched to a gene. Looked up from germline, CDR1 is MNHNY and CDR2 is SVGAGI (reference sequence). CDR3 residues: CASSYGSGNPETQYF. The CDR3 DNA is TGTGCCAGCAGTTATGGTAGCGGGAACCCAGAGACCCAGTACTTC.

This chain uses TRBV5-5 with TRBJ1-2; TRBD1 matches at 7 bases. The CDR3 is 15 amino acids. Germline-derived CDR1 and CDR2 are SGHKS and YYEKEE (reference sequence). The ends lost 4 bases at V and 8 bases at J; junction bases unmatched: 14. DNA for the CDR3: TGTGCCAGCAGCCTCCGTTGGCAGGGGGGCCAGGGCTACACCTTC. Translated: CASSLRWQGGQGYTF.

The chain carries TRBV10-3 and TRBJ1-1, with unresolved D. The V gene lost 1 base and the J gene lost 3 bases, with 9 bases spanning the gap. The CDR3 sequence is 14 residues long. Germline lookup yields CDR1 ENHRY and CDR2 SYGVKD. CDR3 region: CAISELGDDTEAFF. The DNA of the CDR3 is TGTGCCATCAGTGAGTTAGGTGATGACACTGAAGCTTTCTTT.

This clonotype has just a few counts. The chain has TRBV7-2 and TRBJ2-5; D is unresolved. Germline CDR1 SGHTA, CDR2 FQGNSA. This CDR3 spans 14 amino acids. V lost 4 bases and J lost 7, with 16 bases in between. CDR3 residues: CASSSWAGGGTQYF. The CDR3 DNA sequence: TGTGCCAGCAGCTCCTGGGCCGGTGGCGGGACCCAGTACTTC.

A remark on this clonotype: A much larger clone sits a single nucleotide away, making a read error possible. The chain links TRBV7-2 to TRBJ1-5, with 8 bases identical to TRBD1. This CDR3 has 15 residues. Germline V gene sequence: CDR1 SGHTA, CDR2 FQGNSA. CDR3 nucleotides: TGTGGCAGCAGCTTAGCGTCAGGGGGCGGTCAGCCCCAGCATTTT. Its protein product is CGSSLASGGGQPQHF.

About this clonotype: One end of the junction fails to match germline, which may point to a read error. The V and J genes are TRBV15 and TRBJ2-7; 10 bases agree with TRBD2. Germline CDR1 and CDR2: LNHNV and YYDKDF (reference sequence). The CDR3 totals 15 residues. CDR3 sequence: CAISSTGTSDYEQYF. In nucleotides, the CDR3 is TGTGCCATCAGCTCCACCGGGACTAGCGACTACGAGCAGTACTTC.

This clonotype was counted at least ten times. The chain combines TRBV29-1 with TRBJ1-1, with 9 bases matching TRBD1. The V gene end was trimmed by 6 bases and the J gene end by 9 bases; junction bases not matched to a gene: 5. The CDR3 loop spans 11 amino acids. From germline, CDR1 is SQVTM and CDR2 ANQGSEA. CDR3 nucleotide sequence: TGCAGCGTCTCGACAGGGGGTCAAGCTTTCTTT. Amino acid sequence: CSVSTGGQAFF.

This clonotype was detected ten times or more. This chain joins TRBV5-6 and TRBJ1-1; TRBD1 is a possible D gene (6 bases). The CDR3 runs 15 residues. V lost 5 bases to trimming and J lost 3 bases, with 17 bases between them. The germline V gene encodes CDR1 SGHDT and CDR2 YYEEEE. The CDR3 region has the DNA TGTGCCAGCAGTAAGACAGGCACAGGATACACTGAAGCTTTCTTT. It yields the protein CASSKTGTGYTEAFF.